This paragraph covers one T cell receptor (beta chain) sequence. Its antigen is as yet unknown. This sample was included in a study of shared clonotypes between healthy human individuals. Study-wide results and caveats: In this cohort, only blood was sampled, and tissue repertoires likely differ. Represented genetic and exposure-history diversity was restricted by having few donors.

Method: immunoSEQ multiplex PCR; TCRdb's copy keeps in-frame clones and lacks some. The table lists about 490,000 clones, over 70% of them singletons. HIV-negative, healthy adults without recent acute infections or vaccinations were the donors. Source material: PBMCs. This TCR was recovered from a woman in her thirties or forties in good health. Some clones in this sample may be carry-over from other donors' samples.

As DNA, the CDR3 is TGTGCCAGCTCACCACGGGGCCCCAATGAAAAACTGTTTTTT. Its translation: CASSPRGPNEKLFF. J is TRBJ1-4 and V is TRBV18; maybe TRBD1 (5 bases). Trimming removed 1 base at V and 5 bases at J, with 8 bases between. This CDR3 has 14 amino acids. CDR1 is KGHSH, CDR2 LQKENI, per germline.